The 2 T cell receptor beta chains below were found in one sample sequenced in a study of early T cells in non-severe SARS-CoV-2 infection. TCRdb independently ran MiXCR on the 5' RACE reads; one entry per CDR3 protein. The profile shows tens of thousands of distinct CDR3 sequences, approximately 9% of them singletons. The source was whole blood, collected at baseline. Receptor source: an adult who was a healthcare worker with PCR-confirmed SARS-CoV-2 infection or an uninfected control (not recorded which).

This clonotype was seen more than once but under ten times. The chain employs TRBV7-9 and TRBJ2-1; D gene uncertain. The CDR3 sequence is 17 residues long. Trimming removed 4 bases from V and 6 bases from J, with 22 bases in between. CDR1 and CDR2 (germline): SEHNR, FQNEAQ (reference sequence). The CDR3 nucleotides are TGTGCCAGCAGCTCATCCTCCGCTATGGATTTCGTCAATGAGCAGTTCTTC. Its translation is CASSSSSAMDFVNEQFF.

There are a few counts of this clonotype. The gene calls are TRBV5-5 and TRBJ2-3; the match to TRBD2 covers 9 bases. CDR1 is SGHKS, CDR2 YYEKEE, per germline (reference sequence). V lost 1 base, J lost 4 bases, and 7 bases stayed unmatched. This CDR3 has 16 amino acids. The CDR3 protein is CASSLLVGGRADTQYF. The CDR3 DNA is TGTGCCAGCAGCTTGTTAGTCGGCGGGAGGGCAGATACGCAGTATTTT. Together with reference TRBV5-5 and TRBJ2-3, the CDR3 gives the full variable domain: DAGVTQSPTHLIKTRGQQVTLRCSPISGHKSVSWYQQVLGQGPQFIFQYYEKEERGRGNFPDRFSARQFPNYSSELNVNALLLGDSALYLCASSLLVGGRADTQYFGPGTRLTVL.